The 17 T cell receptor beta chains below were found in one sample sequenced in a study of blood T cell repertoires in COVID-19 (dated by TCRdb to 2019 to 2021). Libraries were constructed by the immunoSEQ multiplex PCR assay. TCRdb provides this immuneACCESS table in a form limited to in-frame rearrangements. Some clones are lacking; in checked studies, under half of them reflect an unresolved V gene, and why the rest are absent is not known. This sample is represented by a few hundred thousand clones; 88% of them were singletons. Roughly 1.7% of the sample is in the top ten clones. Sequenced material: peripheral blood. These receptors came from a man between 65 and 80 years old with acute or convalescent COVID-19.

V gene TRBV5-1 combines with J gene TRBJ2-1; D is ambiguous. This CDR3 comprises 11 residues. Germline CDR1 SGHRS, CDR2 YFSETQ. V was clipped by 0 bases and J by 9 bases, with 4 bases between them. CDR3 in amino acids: CASSLEREQFF. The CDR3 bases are TGCGCCAGCAGCTTGGAGCGTGAGCAGTTCTTC.

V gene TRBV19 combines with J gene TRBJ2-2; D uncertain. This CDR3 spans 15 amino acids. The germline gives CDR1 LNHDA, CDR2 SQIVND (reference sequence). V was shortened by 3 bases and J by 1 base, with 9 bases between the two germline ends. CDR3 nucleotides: TGTGCCAGTAGTATTGTTCCCCTGAACACCGGGGAGCTGTTTTTT. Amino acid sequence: CASSIVPLNTGELFF.

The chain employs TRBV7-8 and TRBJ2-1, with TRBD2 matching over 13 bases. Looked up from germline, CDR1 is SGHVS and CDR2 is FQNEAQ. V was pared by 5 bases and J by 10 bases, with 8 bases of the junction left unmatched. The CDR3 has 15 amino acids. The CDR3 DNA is TGTGCCAGCAGCGAGGGACTAGCGGGGCTGGGGGAGCAGTTCTTC. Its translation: CASSEGLAGLGEQFF.

The CDR3 is CSARGTSTEAFF. DNA for the CDR3: TGCAGCGCGAGGGGGACCAGCACTGAAGCTTTCTTT. This chain connects TRBV29-1 to TRBJ1-1, with D possibly TRBD1 on 6 matching bases. V lost 7 bases and J lost 4, with 13 bases in between. The length of the CDR3 is 12 residues. Germline CDR1 SQVTM, CDR2 ANQGSEA.

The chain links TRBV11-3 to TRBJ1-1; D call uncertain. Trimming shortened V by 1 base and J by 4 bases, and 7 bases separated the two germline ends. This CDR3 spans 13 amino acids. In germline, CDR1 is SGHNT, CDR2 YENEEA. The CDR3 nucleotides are TGTGCCAGCAGCTTAGGGAGATCCACTGAAGCTTTCTTT. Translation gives CASSLGRSTEAFF.

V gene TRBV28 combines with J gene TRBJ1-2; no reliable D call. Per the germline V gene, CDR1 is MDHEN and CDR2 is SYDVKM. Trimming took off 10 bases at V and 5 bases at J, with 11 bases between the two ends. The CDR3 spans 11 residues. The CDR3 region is CATERAYGYTF. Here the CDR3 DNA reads TGTGCCACAGAGAGGGCGTATGGCTACACCTTC.

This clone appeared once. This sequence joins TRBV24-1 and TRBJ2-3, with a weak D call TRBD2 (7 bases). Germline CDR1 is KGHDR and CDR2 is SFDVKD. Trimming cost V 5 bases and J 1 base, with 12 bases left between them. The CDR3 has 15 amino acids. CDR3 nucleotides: TGTGCCACCAGTGCTGGGGGGGCTGGCACAGATACGCAGTATTTT. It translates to CATSAGGAGTDTQYF.

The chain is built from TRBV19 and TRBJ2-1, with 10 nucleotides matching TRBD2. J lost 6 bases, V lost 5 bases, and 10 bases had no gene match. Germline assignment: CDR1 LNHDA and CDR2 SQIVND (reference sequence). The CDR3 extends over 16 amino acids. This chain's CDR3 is CASSRASGSGSNEQFF. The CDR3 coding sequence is TGTGCCAGTAGTCGGGCTAGCGGGAGTGGGTCCAATGAGCAGTTCTTC.

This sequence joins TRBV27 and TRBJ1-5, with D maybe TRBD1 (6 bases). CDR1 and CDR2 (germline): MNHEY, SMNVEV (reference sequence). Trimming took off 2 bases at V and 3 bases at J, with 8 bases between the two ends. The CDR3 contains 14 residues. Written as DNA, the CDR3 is TGTGCCAGCAGTTTACGGGACAACAATCAGCCCCAGCATTTT. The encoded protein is CASSLRDNNQPQHF.

The CDR3 loop is CASSHSTSGRALDEQFF. The CDR3 DNA reads as TGTGCCAGCAGCCATTCGACTAGCGGGAGGGCCCTCGATGAGCAGTTCTTC. This chain links TRBV3-1 (or the pseudogene TRBV3-2) with TRBJ2-1; 14 nucleotides agree with TRBD2. The germline V gene encodes CDR1 LGHDT and CDR2 YNNKEL (reference sequence). V shed 3 bases, J shed 8 bases, and the junction held 9 bases outside the gene matches. The CDR3 has 17 residues.

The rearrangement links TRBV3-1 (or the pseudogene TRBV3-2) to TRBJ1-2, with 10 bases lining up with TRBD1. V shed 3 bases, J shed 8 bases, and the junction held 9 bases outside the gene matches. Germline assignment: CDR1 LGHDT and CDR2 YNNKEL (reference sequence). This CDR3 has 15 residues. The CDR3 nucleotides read TGTGCCAGCAGCCACGACAGGGGGCGGGCGAGGGGCTACACCTTC. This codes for CASSHDRGRARGYTF.

Here the CDR3 DNA reads TGTGCCAGCAGCTTTGGAGCTAACTATGGCTACACCTTC. Protein product: CASSFGANYGYTF. The chain combines TRBV7-3 with TRBJ1-2; D is unclear. Trimming cost V 3 bases and J 0 bases, with 5 bases left between them. Germline V gene data show CDR1 as SGHTA and CDR2 as FQGTGA. The CDR3 covers 13 residues.

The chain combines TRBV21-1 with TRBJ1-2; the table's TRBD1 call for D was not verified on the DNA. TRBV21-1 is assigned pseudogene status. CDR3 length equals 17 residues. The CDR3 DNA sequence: TGTGCCAGCAGCAAACAGAGACGTCGGACAGGGGAGAATGGCTACACCTTC. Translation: CASSKQRRRTGENGYTF.

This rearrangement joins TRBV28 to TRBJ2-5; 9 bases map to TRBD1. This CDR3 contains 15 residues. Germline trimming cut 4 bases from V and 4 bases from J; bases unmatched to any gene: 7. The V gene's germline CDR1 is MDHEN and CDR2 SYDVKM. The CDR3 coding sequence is TGTGCCAGCAGTTCTGCCGGGACAGGGAGAGAGACCCAGTACTTC. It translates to CASSSAGTGRETQYF.

CDR3 nucleotides: TGCGCCAGCAGCCTTTCCGGTCTGTACCAAGAGACCCAGTACTTC. Its translation: CASSLSGLYQETQYF. This sequence joins TRBV4-1 and TRBJ2-5, with D uncertain. The CDR3 extends over 15 amino acids. Trimming pared 4 bases from V and 0 bases from J, leaving 12 bases between. The V gene's germline CDR1 is MGHRA and CDR2 YSYEKL.

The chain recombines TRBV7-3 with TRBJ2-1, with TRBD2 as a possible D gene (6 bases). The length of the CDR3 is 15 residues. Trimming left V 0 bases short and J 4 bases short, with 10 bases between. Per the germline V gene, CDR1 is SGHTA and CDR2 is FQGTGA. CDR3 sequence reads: CASSLTPAGYNEQFF. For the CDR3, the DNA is TGTGCCAGCAGCTTAACTCCGGCGGGATACAATGAGCAGTTCTTC.

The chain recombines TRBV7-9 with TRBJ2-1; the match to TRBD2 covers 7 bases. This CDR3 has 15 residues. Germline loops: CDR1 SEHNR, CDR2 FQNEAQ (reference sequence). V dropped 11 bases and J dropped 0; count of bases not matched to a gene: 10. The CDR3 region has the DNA TGTGCCGGCTCGGGAGGCGGTAGCTCCTACAATGAGCAGTTCTTC. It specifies CAGSGGGSSYNEQFF.